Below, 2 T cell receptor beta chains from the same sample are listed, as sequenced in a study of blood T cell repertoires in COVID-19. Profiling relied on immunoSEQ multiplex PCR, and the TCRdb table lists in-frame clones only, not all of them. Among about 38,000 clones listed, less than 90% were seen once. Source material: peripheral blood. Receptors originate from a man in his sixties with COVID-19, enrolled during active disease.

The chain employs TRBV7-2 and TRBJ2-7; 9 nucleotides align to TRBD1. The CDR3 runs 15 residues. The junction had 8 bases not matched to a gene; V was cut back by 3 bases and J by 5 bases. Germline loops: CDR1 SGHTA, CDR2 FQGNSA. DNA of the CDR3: TGTGCCAGCAGCTTGGGGACAGGGAACTTCCACGAGCAGTACTTC. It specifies CASSLGTGNFHEQYF.

CDR3 sequence reads: CATRQGANNEKLFF. In nucleotides, the CDR3 is TGTGCCACCAGGCAGGGGGCAAATAATGAAAAACTGTTTTTT. The genes are TRBV2 and TRBJ1-4; 8 positions match TRBD1. V lost 10 bases to trimming and J lost 4 bases; unmatched junction nucleotides: 8. Germline CDR1 and CDR2: SNHLY and FYNNEI. CDR3 length equals 14 residues.